Following are 31 T cell receptor beta chains from one sample sequenced in a study of blood T cell repertoires in COVID-19 (dated by TCRdb to 2018 to 2020). The method behind the library was the immunoSEQ multiplex PCR assay. The source is immuneACCESS, and TCRdb retained only in-frame sequences with V and J called. Part of the clones is not carried over; for the studies checked, unresolved V genes explain less than half of this, and the remainder is unexplained. Here the sample has about 180,000 clones; approximately 88% occur a single time. The ten largest clones represent approximately 2.9% of the sample. The specimen was peripheral blood. Receptor source: a woman aged 55-75 years with acute or convalescent COVID-19.

The V gene is TRBV5-4, the J gene TRBJ2-5; tentative D call: TRBD1 (6 bases). V shed 4 bases and J shed 1 base, with 11 bases lying between them. There are 14 residues in the CDR3. Germline V gene data show CDR1 as SGHNT and CDR2 as YYREEE (reference sequence). CDR3 in amino acids: CASSTGQFQETQYF. The CDR3 DNA follows: TGTGCCAGCAGCACCGGACAGTTCCAAGAGACCCAGTACTTC.

The chain uses TRBV7-8 and TRBJ2-2; tentatively, D is TRBD2 (6 bases). The CDR3 length is 16 residues. V shed 3 bases and J shed 3 bases, with 14 bases lying between them. Germline CDR1 SGHVS, CDR2 FQNEAQ. Here the CDR3 reads CASSLGFRDYTGELFF. For the CDR3, the DNA is TGTGCCAGCAGCTTGGGGTTCAGGGACTACACCGGGGAGCTGTTTTTT.

The chain couples TRBV5-1 to TRBJ2-7; a weak D match, TRBD1 (5 bases). Germline assignment: CDR1 SGHRS and CDR2 YFSETQ. This CDR3 is built from 15 residues. V gave up 4 bases and J gave up 2 bases, with 16 bases separating them. CDR3 amino acids: CASSRRQNEPYEQYF. CDR3 in DNA: TGCGCCAGCAGCCGGCGACAGAATGAACCCTACGAGCAGTACTTC.

The chain uses TRBV27 and TRBJ2-1; possible D gene TRBD2, 5 bases. Germline V gene sequence: CDR1 MNHEY, CDR2 SMNVEV (reference sequence). V lost 5 bases to trimming and J lost 6 bases, with 11 bases between them. This CDR3 is built from 13 residues. The CDR3 nucleotides are TGTGCCAGCAGTATCGGGGTTCCCAATGAGCAGTTCTTC. Encoded protein: CASSIGVPNEQFF.

The gene calls are TRBV28 and TRBJ1-3; D uncertain. CDR3 size: 15 residues. Germline V gives CDR1 MDHEN, CDR2 SYDVKM. Trimming shortened V by 2 bases and J by 0 bases, and 8 bases separated the two germline ends. In nucleotides, the CDR3 is TGTGCCAGCAGTTTACCCACGGGCTCTGGAAACACCATATATTTT. This gives the protein CASSLPTGSGNTIYF.

Worth noting for this clone: A junction boundary mismatches the germline segment, possibly from a read error. The chain recombines TRBV5-1 with TRBJ1-1, with TRBD1 as a possible D gene (5 bases). From germline, CDR1 is SGHRS and CDR2 YFSETQ. The CDR3 has 15 residues. Here the CDR3 reads CASSLGLFMNTEAFF. The CDR3 DNA reads TGCGCCAGCAGTTTGGGACTTTTCATGAACACTGAAGCTTTCTTT.

The chain employs TRBV19 and TRBJ2-1; D gene unclear. Germline V gene sequence: CDR1 LNHDA, CDR2 SQIVND (reference sequence). Trimming pared 5 bases from V and 5 bases from J, leaving 19 bases between. The CDR3 runs to 16 residues. This chain's CDR3 is CASSPGLGATHNEQFF. The CDR3 DNA is TGTGCCAGTAGTCCTGGTCTGGGCGCCACACACAATGAGCAGTTCTTC. The entire variable domain, with the rest obtained from reference TRBV19 and TRBJ2-1, is as follows: DGGITQSPKYLFRKEGQNVTLSCEQNLNHDAMYWYRQDPGQGLRLIYYSQIVNDFQKGDIAEGYSVSREKKESFPLTVTSAQKNPTAFYLCASSPGLGATHNEQFFGPGTRLTVL.

The chain recombines TRBV6-5 with TRBJ2-7; TRBD2 matches 10 bases. V lost 6 bases and J lost 3; bases outside the gene matches: 8. This CDR3 contains 15 residues. The germline gives CDR1 MNHEY, CDR2 SVGAGI. The CDR3 loop is CASRTTGTSDYEQYF. The CDR3 coding sequence is TGTGCCAGCAGGACCACCGGGACTAGCGACTACGAGCAGTACTTC.

The rearrangement uses TRBV19 and TRBJ1-6, with 8 positions matching TRBD1. The CDR3 consists of 12 residues. Germline CDR1 reads LNHDA; CDR2 reads SQIVND (reference sequence). V lost 11 bases and J lost 8; bases outside the gene matches: 5. The CDR3 nucleotides read TGTGCCGGCGGACAGGGCCATTCACCCCTCCACTTT. As protein: CAGGQGHSPLHF.

Written as DNA, the CDR3 is TGTGCCAGCAGCTTAGGGGGCAGGGTGGCTGGAAACACCATATATTTT. It yields the protein CASSLGGRVAGNTIYF. This chain joins TRBV13 and TRBJ1-3; TRBD1 might be the D (5 bases). The CDR3 spans 16 residues. The germline CDR1 and CDR2 sequences are PRHDT and FYEKMQ (reference sequence). V was clipped by 0 bases and J by 2 bases, with 11 bases between them.

The rearrangement links TRBV19 to TRBJ1-5; D ambiguous. The CDR3 consists of 14 residues. Trimming stripped 5 bases from V and 0 bases from J, with 8 bases between. Germline loops: CDR1 LNHDA, CDR2 SQIVND (reference sequence). The CDR3 DNA is TGTGCCAGTAGTCACCAGGATAGCAATCAGCCCCAGCATTTT. Its protein is CASSHQDSNQPQHF.

CDR3 sequence (DNA): TGTGCCAGCTCACCAAAACCGGGCAGGGCCCAGAGCTCTGGAAACACCATATATTTT. It is translated as CASSPKPGRAQSSGNTIYF. V is TRBV18 and J is TRBJ1-3, with D perhaps TRBD1 (5 bases). The germline gives CDR1 KGHSH, CDR2 LQKENI. This CDR3 spans 19 amino acids. Trimming pared 2 bases from V and 0 bases from J, leaving 20 bases between.

This rearrangement joins TRBV28 to TRBJ1-1; D remains ambiguous. The CDR3 has 14 residues. CDR1 and CDR2 from the germline V gene are MDHEN and SYDVKM. Trimming stripped 0 bases from V and 1 base from J, with 6 bases between. The CDR3 nucleotides are TGTGCCAGCAGTTTATGGGCGGAGAACACTGAAGCTTTCTTT. It translates to CASSLWAENTEAFF.

V is TRBV7-2 and J is TRBJ2-3, with 13 positions matching TRBD2. This CDR3 has 17 residues. The V gene end was trimmed by 4 bases and the J gene end by 2 bases; junction bases not matched to a gene: 6. CDR1 is SGHTA, CDR2 FQGNSA, per germline. The CDR3 region is CASSSGLAGAFTDTQYF. The CDR3, as DNA: TGTGCCAGCAGCTCCGGACTAGCGGGGGCCTTCACAGATACGCAGTATTTT.

J is TRBJ2-7 and V is TRBV5-4, with D unclear. The V end lost 4 bases, the J end lost 4 bases, and 12 bases lay between the germline ends. The CDR3 is 13 residues long. Germline CDR1 SGHNT, CDR2 YYREEE (reference sequence). The CDR3 DNA sequence: TGTGCCAGCAGCCCTTATGGCCCATACGAGCAGTACTTC. Translating gives CASSPYGPYEQYF.

In this sample, this clone turned up once. V is TRBV10-3 and J is TRBJ1-2, with 8 bases matching TRBD1. The germline V gene has CDR1 ENHRY and CDR2 SYGVKD. The CDR3 has 15 residues. The J segment lost 2 bases and the V segment lost 3 bases, leaving 5 bases of the junction unmatched. CDR3 loop: CAISDGQGLNYGYTF. For the CDR3, the DNA is TGTGCCATCAGTGATGGACAGGGCCTAAACTATGGCTACACCTTC.

CDR3 in DNA: TGTGCCACCTCCCAGCGGGGGGGTTACAATGAGCAGTTCTTC. Amino acid sequence: CATSQRGGYNEQFF. J is TRBJ2-1 and V is TRBV19; 10 positions match TRBD2. There are 14 residues in the CDR3. Trimming cost V 10 bases and J 4 bases; bases outside gene matches: 7. Germline lookup yields CDR1 LNHDA and CDR2 SQIVND (reference sequence).

This clone appeared a few times. The chain couples TRBV20-1 to TRBJ1-2; D not resolved. The CDR3 extends over 11 amino acids. V was clipped by 3 bases and J by 8 bases, with 10 bases between them. The germline V gene encodes CDR1 DFQATT and CDR2 SNEGSKA (reference sequence). CDR3 nucleotides: TGCAGTGCTAGGACGGGGAGCGGCTACACCTTC. This translates into CSARTGSGYTF.

DNA for the CDR3: TGTGCCAGCAGCCAAGGAGGACACCGAGGGAACACTGAAGCTTTCTTT. Translated, it gives CASSQGGHRGNTEAFF. This sequence joins TRBV3-1 (or the pseudogene TRBV3-2) and TRBJ1-1; the D gene is possibly TRBD1 (5 bases). CDR3 length: 16 amino acids. Trimming took off 1 base at V and 1 base at J, with 13 bases between the two ends. The V gene's germline CDR1 is LGHDT and CDR2 YNNKEL (reference sequence).

The J gene is TRBJ1-2, the V gene TRBV21-1. TRBV21-1 counts as a pseudogene. The CDR3 contains 19 residues. The CDR3 region is CASTKSQVGGRPPIDGYTF. The CDR3 DNA reads as TGTGCCAGCACCAAGTCCCAGGTGGGGGGGCGGCCCCCTATCGATGGCTACACCTTC.

This rearrangement joins TRBV7-2 to TRBJ1-1, with D unresolved. The CDR3 is made up of 13 amino acids. CDR1 and CDR2 from the germline V gene are SGHTA and FQGNSA. Trimming pared 2 bases from V and 8 bases from J, leaving 12 bases between. CDR3 coding DNA: TGTGCCAGCAGCTTAAGAGGCCGAAAGGAAGCTTTCTTT. Translation gives CASSLRGRKEAFF.

The J gene is TRBJ1-5, the V gene TRBV6-5; TRBD1 agrees at 7 bases. Germline trimming cut 5 bases from V and 4 bases from J; bases unmatched to any gene: 8. This CDR3 is built from 15 residues. Germline CDR1 reads MNHEY; CDR2 reads SVGAGI. This CDR3 reads CASSINRGLNQPQHF. CDR3 DNA: TGTGCCAGCAGTATAAACAGGGGACTGAATCAGCCCCAGCATTTT.

The rearrangement links TRBV6-2 or TRBV6-3 to TRBJ2-2; TRBD2 aligns across 7 bases. Germline V gene data show CDR1 as MNHEY and CDR2 as SVGEGT. The J segment lost 2 bases and the V segment lost 6 bases, leaving 6 bases of the junction unmatched. There are 15 residues in the CDR3. The CDR3 reads CASSIRLANTGELFF. The CDR3 DNA sequence: TGTGCCAGCAGCATACGACTAGCTAACACCGGGGAGCTGTTTTTT.

Worth noting for this clone: The sample carries other DNA sequences with the same CDR3. The chain carries TRBV18 and TRBJ1-1; no clear D. The germline V gene encodes CDR1 KGHSH and CDR2 LQKENI. The CDR3 covers 13 residues. The V end lost 6 bases, the J end lost 0 bases, and 8 bases lay between the germline ends. The CDR3 sequence is CASSPTVNTEAFF. CDR3 coding DNA: TGTGCCAGCTCGCCTACAGTGAACACTGAAGCTTTCTTT.

The genes are TRBV7-2 and TRBJ2-1, with D perhaps TRBD1 (6 bases). The germline V gene encodes CDR1 SGHTA and CDR2 FQGNSA. V gave up 4 bases and J gave up 5 bases, with 12 bases separating them. CDR3 size: 14 residues. CDR3 in DNA: TGTGCCAGCAGCTCATTCCGGGACAACAATGAGCAGTTCTTC. It is translated as CASSSFRDNNEQFF.

This chain joins TRBV3-1 (or the pseudogene TRBV3-2) and TRBJ2-3; 9 nucleotides agree with TRBD2. The V segment lost 8 bases and the J segment 6 bases; nucleotides outside the gene matches: 15. The length of the CDR3 is 16 residues. CDR1 and CDR2 from the germline V gene are LGHDT and YNNKEL (reference sequence). This CDR3 is CASHLGAGGPRDTQYF. DNA for the CDR3: TGTGCCAGCCACCTCGGGGCGGGGGGGCCTAGGGATACGCAGTATTTT.

The chain recombines TRBV11-2 with TRBJ1-2; D unclear. CDR1 and CDR2 (germline): SGHAT, FQNNGV. This CDR3 region has 12 residues. Trimming left V 8 bases short and J 2 bases short, with 9 bases between. CDR3 DNA: TGTGCCAGCGCGGTCGGGAACTATGGCTACACCTTC. It yields the protein CASAVGNYGYTF.

The V gene is TRBV6-5, the J gene TRBJ1-2; 7 bases match TRBD1. Per germline, CDR1 MNHEY and CDR2 SVGAGI. After removal of 6 bases from V and 5 bases from J, the junction contained 3 bases not matched to a gene. This CDR3 spans 12 amino acids. The CDR3 DNA reads TGTGCCAGCAGGCCAGGGGGATATGGCTACACCTTC. Amino acid sequence: CASRPGGYGYTF.

This chain joins TRBV7-6 and TRBJ1-2; TRBD1 aligns across 10 bases. This CDR3 has 15 amino acids. Trimming cost V 5 bases and J 13 bases; bases outside gene matches: 16. CDR1 is SGHVS and CDR2 is FNYEAQ in the germline V gene. The CDR3 nucleotides are TGTGCCAGCAGCCCCGTCCCGGGACAGGGGATGTCTTTCACCTTC. It encodes CASSPVPGQGMSFTF.

The chain links TRBV6-5 to TRBJ1-1; D may be TRBD1 (6 bases). Germline loops: CDR1 MNHEY, CDR2 SVGAGI. The V end was cut by 7 bases, the J end by 4 bases, with 13 bases between. The CDR3 contains 13 residues. CDR3 nucleotides: TGTGCCAGCAACGAGGGAGGGGGCACTGAAGCTTTCTTT. It yields the protein CASNEGGGTEAFF.

The V call is TRBV25-1, the J call TRBJ1-4; no firm D call. The CDR3 covers 14 residues. Trimming shortened V by 2 bases and J by 8 bases, and 12 bases separated the two germline ends. Germline lookup yields CDR1 MGHDK and CDR2 SYGVNS. This CDR3 is CASSEVSRREKLFF. CDR3 DNA: TGTGCCAGCAGTGAAGTTTCAAGGAGGGAAAAACTGTTTTTT.